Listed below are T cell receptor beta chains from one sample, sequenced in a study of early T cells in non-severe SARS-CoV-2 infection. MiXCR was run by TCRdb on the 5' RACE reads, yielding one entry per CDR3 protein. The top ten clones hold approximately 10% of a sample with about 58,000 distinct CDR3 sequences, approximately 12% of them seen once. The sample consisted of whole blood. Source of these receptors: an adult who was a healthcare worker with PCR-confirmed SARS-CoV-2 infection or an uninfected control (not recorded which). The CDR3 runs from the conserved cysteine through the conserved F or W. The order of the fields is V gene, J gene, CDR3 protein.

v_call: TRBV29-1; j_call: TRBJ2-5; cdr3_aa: CSVDSGSETQYF
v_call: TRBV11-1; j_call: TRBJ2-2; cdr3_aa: CASSLFQDADTGELFF
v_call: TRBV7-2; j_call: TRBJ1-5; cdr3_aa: CASSLDGAQPQHF
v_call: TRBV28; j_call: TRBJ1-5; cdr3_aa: CASSIFRLMGQPQHF
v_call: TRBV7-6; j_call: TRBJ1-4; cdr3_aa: CASSLGAGGGSKLFF
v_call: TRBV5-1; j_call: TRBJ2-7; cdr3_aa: CASSLDLRGGHEQYF
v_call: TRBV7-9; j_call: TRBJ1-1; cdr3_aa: CASSSRQGWTEAFF
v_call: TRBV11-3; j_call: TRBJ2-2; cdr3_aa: CASIKREGQGELFF
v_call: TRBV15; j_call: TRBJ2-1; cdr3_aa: CATGDRASYEQFF
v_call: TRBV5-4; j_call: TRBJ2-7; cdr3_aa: CASSLASGIYEQYF
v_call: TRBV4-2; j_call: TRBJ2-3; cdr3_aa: CASSQGSGDTQYF
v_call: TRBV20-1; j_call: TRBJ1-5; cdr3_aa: CSATDRDGNQPQHF
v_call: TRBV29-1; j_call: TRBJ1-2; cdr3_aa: CSAGKGEGYTF
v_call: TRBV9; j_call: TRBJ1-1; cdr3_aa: CASSVVPQGFGTEAFF
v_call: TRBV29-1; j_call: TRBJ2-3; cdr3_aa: CSVEGLAGRDTQYF
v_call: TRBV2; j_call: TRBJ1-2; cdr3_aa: CASSGREGYTF
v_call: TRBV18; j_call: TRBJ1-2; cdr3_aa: CASVDRGGNYGYTF
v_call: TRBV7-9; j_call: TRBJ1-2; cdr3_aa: CASSLMGGGPTNYGYTF
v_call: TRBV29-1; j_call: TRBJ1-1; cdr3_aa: CSVAIVPSHTEAFF
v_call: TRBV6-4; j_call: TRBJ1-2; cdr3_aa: CASSDFFGSTMGYTF
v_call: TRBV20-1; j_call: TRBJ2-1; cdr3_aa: CSARNLASYNEQFF
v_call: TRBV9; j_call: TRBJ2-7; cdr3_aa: CASSVGRTPTYEQYF
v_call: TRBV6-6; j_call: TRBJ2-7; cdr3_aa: CASSPGQGTHEQYF
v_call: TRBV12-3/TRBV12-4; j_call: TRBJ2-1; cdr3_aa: CASSPQAAEQFF